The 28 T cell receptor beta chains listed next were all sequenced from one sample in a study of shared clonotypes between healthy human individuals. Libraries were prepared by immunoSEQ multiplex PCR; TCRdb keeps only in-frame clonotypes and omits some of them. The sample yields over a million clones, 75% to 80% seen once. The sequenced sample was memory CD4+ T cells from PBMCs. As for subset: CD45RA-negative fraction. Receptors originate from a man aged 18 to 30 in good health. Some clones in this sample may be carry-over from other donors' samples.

CDR3 region: CASRRNQGMSEAFF. CDR3 coding DNA: TGTGCCAGCCGTAGAAACCAGGGCATGTCTGAAGCTTTCTTT. V and J are TRBV2 and TRBJ1-1, with a weak D call TRBD1 (5 bases). The CDR3 runs 14 residues. Trimming took off 8 bases at V and 6 bases at J, with 19 bases between the two ends. Germline CDR1 is SNHLY and CDR2 is FYNNEI.

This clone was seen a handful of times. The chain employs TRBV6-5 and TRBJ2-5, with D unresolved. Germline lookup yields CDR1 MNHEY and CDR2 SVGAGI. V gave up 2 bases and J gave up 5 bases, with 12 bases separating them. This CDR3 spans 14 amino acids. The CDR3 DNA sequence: TGTGCCAGCAGTTACGGTAGTATTGGGGAGACCCAGTACTTC. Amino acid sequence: CASSYGSIGETQYF.

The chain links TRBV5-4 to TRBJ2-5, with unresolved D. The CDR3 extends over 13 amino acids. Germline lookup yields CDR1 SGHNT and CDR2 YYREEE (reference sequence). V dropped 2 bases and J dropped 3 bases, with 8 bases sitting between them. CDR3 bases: TGTGCCAGCAGCTTTGACATGAAAGAGACCCAGTACTTC. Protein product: CASSFDMKETQYF.

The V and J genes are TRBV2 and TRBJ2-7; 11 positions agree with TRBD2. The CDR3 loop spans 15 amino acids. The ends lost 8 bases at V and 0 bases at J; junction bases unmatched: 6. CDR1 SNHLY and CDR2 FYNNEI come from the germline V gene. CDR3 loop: CASDTSGGHSYEQYF. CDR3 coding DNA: TGTGCCAGCGATACTAGCGGGGGTCACTCCTACGAGCAGTACTTC.

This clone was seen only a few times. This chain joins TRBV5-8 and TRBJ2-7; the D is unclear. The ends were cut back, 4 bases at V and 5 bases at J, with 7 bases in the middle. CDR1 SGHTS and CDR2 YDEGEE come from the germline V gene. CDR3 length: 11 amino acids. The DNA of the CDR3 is TGTGCCAGCAGCCCCCTGAACGAGCAGTACTTC. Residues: CASSPLNEQYF.

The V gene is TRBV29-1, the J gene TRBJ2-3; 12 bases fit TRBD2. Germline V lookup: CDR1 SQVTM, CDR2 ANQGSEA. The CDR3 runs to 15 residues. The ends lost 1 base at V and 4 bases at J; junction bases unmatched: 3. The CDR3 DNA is TGCAGCGTTGAAGGACTAGCGGGAGTGGCAGATACGCAGTATTTT. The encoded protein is CSVEGLAGVADTQYF.

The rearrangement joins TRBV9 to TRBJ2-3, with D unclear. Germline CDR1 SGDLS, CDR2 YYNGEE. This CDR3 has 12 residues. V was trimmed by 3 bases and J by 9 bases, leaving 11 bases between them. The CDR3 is CASSADLGTQYF. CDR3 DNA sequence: TGTGCCAGCAGCGCCGATCTTGGGACGCAGTATTTT.

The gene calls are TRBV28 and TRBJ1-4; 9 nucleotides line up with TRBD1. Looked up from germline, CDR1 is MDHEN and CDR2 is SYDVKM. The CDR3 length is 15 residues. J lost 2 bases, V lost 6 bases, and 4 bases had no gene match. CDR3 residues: CASRTGGQTNEKLFF. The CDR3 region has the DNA TGTGCCAGCAGGACAGGGGGGCAGACTAATGAAAAACTGTTTTTT.

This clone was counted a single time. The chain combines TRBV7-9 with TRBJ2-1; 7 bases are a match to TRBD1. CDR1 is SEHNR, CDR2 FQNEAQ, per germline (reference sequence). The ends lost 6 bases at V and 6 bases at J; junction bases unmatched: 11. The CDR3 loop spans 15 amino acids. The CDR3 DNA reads TGTGCCAGCAGGAACTCCGGGACAGACGGCAATGAGCAGTTCTTC. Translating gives CASRNSGTDGNEQFF.

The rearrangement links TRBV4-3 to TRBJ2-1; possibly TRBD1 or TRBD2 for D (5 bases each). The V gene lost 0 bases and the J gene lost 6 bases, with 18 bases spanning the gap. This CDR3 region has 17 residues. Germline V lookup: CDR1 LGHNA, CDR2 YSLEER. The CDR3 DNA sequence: TGCGCCAGCAGCCAAGAGAGTCTAGTGTGGGGGATCAATGAGCAGTTCTTC. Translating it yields CASSQESLVWGINEQFF.

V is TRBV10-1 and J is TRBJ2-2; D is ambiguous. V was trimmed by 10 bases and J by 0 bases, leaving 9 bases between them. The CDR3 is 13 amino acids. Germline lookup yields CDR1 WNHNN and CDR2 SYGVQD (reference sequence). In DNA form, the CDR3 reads TGCGCCAACGCAGGCCCGAACACCGGGGAGCTGTTTTTT. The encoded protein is CANAGPNTGELFF.

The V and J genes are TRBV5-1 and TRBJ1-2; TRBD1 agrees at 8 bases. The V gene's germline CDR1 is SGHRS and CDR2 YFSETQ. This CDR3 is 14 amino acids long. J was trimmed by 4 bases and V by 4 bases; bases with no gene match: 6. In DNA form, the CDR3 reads TGCGCCAGCAGCGCCGGACAGGGTGTCTATGGCTACACCTTC. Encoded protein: CASSAGQGVYGYTF.

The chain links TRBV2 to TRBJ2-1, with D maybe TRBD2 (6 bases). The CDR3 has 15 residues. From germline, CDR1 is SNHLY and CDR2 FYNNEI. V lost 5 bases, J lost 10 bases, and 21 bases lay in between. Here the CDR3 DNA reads TGTGCCAGCAGTCGTCGGGAGACCCCAGGCGCGGAGCAGTTCTTC. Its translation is CASSRRETPGAEQFF. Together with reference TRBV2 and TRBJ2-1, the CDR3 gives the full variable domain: EPEVTQTPSHQVTQMGQEVILRCVPISNHLYFYWYRQILGQKVEFLVSFYNNEISEKSEIFDDQFSVERPDGSNFTLKIRSTKLEDSAMYFCASSRRETPGAEQFFGPGTRLTVL.

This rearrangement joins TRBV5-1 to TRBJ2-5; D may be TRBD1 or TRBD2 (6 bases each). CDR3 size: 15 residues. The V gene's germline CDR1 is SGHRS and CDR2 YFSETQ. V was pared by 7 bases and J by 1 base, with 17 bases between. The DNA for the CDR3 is TGCGCCAGCCGAAAGAGGGGGGAGCTCCAAGAGACCCAGTACTTC. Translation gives CASRKRGELQETQYF.

The CDR3 coding sequence is TGTGCCAGCAGCCCAAGGGGGGGTCGACAGGGGGCCTACGAGCAGTACTTC. Its translation is CASSPRGGRQGAYEQYF. This chain joins TRBV7-9 and TRBJ2-7; 9 nucleotides match TRBD1. Germline trimming cut 5 bases from V and 2 bases from J; bases unmatched to any gene: 13. The CDR3 consists of 17 residues. The germline V gene encodes CDR1 SEHNR and CDR2 FQNEAQ (reference sequence).

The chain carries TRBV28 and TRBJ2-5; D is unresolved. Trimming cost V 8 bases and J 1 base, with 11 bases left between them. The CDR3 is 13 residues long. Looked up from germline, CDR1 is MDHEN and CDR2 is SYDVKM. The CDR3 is CASSWGTQETQYF. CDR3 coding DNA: TGTGCCAGCTCTTGGGGAACCCAAGAGACCCAGTACTTC.

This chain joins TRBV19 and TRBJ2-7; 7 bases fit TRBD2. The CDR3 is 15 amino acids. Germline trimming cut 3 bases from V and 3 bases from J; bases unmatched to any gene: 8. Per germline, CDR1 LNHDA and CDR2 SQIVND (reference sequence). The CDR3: CASSIQWRGNYEQYF. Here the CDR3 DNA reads TGTGCCAGTAGTATTCAATGGCGGGGGAACTACGAGCAGTACTTC.

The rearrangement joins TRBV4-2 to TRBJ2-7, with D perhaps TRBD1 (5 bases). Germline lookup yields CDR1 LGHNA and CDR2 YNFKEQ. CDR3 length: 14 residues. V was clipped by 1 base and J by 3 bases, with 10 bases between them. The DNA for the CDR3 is TGTGCCAGCAGCCAAGGTCGACAGATCTACGAGCAGTACTTC. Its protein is CASSQGRQIYEQYF.

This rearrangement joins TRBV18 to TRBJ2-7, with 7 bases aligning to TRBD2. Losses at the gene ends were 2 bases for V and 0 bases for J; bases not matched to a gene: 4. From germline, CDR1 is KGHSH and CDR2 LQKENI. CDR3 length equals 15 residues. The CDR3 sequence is CASSPGLGSSYEQYF. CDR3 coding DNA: TGTGCCAGCTCACCAGGACTAGGAAGCTCCTACGAGCAGTACTTC.

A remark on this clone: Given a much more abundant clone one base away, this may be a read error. CDR3 nucleotides: TGCGCCAGCAGCCGCCTCAGGGACGCCAAAAACATTCGGTACTTC. Protein: CASSRLRDAKNIRYF. This chain joins TRBV4-1 and TRBJ2-4; the D call may be TRBD1 or TRBD2 (5 bases each). CDR1 MGHRA and CDR2 YSYEKL come from the germline V gene. CDR3 length: 15 amino acids.

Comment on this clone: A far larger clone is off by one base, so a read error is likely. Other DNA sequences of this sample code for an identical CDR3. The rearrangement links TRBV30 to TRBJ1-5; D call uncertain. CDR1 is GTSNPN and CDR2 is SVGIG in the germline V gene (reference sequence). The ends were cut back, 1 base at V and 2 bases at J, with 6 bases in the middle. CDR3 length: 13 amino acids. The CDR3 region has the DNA TGTGCCTGGAGTGAAGACCGCAATCAGCCCCAGCATTTT. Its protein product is CAWSEDRNQPQHF.

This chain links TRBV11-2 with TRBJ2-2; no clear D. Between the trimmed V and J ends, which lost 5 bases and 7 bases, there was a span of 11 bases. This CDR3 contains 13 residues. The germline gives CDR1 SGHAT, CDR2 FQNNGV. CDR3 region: CASSPQVYGELFF. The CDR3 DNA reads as TGTGCCAGCAGCCCCCAGGTGTACGGGGAGCTGTTTTTT.

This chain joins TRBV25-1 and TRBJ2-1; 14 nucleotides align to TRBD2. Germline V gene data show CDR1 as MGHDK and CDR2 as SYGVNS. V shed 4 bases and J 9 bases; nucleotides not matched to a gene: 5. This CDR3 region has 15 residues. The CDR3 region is CASSGGTSGRSEQFF. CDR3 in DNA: TGTGCCAGCAGTGGGGGGACTAGCGGGAGATCTGAGCAGTTCTTC.

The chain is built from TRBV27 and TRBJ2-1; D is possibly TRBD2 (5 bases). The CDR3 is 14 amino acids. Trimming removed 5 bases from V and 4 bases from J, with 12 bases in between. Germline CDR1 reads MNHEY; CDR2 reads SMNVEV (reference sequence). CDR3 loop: CASSTAGSYNEQFF. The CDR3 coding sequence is TGTGCCAGCAGTACCGCGGGCTCTTACAATGAGCAGTTCTTC.

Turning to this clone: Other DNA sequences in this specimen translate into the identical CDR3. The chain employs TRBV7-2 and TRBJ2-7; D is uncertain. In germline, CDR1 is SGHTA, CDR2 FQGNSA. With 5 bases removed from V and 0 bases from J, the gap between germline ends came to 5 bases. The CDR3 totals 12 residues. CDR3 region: CASSDDSYEQYF. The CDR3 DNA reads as TGTGCCAGCAGCGATGACTCCTACGAGCAGTACTTC.

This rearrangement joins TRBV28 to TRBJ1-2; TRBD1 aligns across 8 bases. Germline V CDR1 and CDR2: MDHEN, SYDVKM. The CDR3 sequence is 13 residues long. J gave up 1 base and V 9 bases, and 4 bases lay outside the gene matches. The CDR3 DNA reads TGTGCCAGTCGGACAGGGATTAACTATGGCTACACCTTC. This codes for CASRTGINYGYTF.

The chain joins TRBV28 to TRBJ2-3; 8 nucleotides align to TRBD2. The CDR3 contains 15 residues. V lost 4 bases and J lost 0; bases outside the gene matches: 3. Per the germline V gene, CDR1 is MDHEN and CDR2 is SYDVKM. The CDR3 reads CASSWASGSTDTQYF. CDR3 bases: TGTGCCAGCAGTTGGGCTAGCGGGAGCACAGATACGCAGTATTTT.

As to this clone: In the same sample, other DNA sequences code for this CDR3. The CDR3 DNA follows: TGTGCCAGCAGCCTAGCGGGGGCCTACGAGCAGTACTTC. The encoded protein is CASSLAGAYEQYF. This chain uses TRBV6-1 with TRBJ2-7, with TRBD2 matching 10 bases. CDR3 size: 13 residues. The germline V gene has CDR1 MNHNS and CDR2 SASEGT. J gave up 2 bases and V 6 bases, and 1 base lay outside the gene matches.